This TCR beta chain was documented in a study of cytotoxic CD8 clonotypes in ibrutinib-treated CLL listed by TCRdb under 2021. Regarding the complete study: In this cohort, approximately 15 patients were treatment-naive and ten to eleven were relapsed/refractory, while some 18 had unmutated IGHV. Responses were partial in roughly 24 patients and complete in 2; after median about 70 months follow-up, roughly 15 stayed in remission and roughly twelve progressed. Response samples were taken after a median of about a year on treatment, ranging from about 6 to 40 months. Cryopreserved peripheral blood mononuclear cells were collected before treatment, at response, and at either disease progression or sustained remission. On average, each sample yielded 255,043 productive templates and about 94,000 productive rearrangements. Longitudinal samples were available for about 30% of the roughly 90 trial participants.

The germline V gene specifies SQVTM as CDR1 and ANQGSEA as CDR2. V trim: 0 bases; J trim: 4 bases; unmatched bases: 2. Reading from cysteine to phenylalanine, the CDR3 counts 15 amino acids. The sequence is cut down to CDR3 DNA, 45 bases in frame from base 1. Overall study results and their limits: Baseline clonality exceeded that of age-matched healthy donors and correlated strongly with circulating CD8+ T-cell counts. Sampling times were not matched between patients in sustained remission and patients whose disease was progressing, and lymph node repertoires were not examined. An increase in clonality was observed at ibrutinib response, with clonality remaining stable during sustained remission and falling back toward baseline at progression. Public clonotypes were rare and either contracted or stayed stable during treatment, and the rise in clonality at ibrutinib response reflected the expansion of private clonotypes.

Each clonotype received, on average, 10x coverage in deep resolution sequencing performed on a MiSeq, where the target depth lay between 1 in 1 million and 1 in 200,000 T cells. The immunoSEQ hsTCRB Kit was used to generate the TCR beta libraries. The original methods were these. Data were analyzed with ImmunoSEQ Data Assistant and ImmunoSEQ Analyzer, with V, D and J genes assigned per IMGT definitions. Clonality was computed as one minus normalized Shannon entropy of productive rearrangement frequencies, ranging from 0 to 1. Only overrepresented clonotypes making up at least 0.05% of each patient's repertoire were included in the public clonotype analysis. Repertoires from approximately 13 age-matched healthy donors in immuneACCESS were used as clonality controls. In its TCRdb copy, this immuneACCESS table keeps in-frame sequences only and misses some clones. Where compared with another copy, unresolved V genes explain less than half of these, and the others have no known cause. The DNA gave D and trimming, while V, J and clone size come from that table. This sample has approximately 330,000 clones in its table, and about 80% of those were observed once. The ten largest clones capture 6.5% to 8% of the sample.

Around 1.8 micrograms of genomic DNA were extracted from cryopreserved PBMCs for TCR beta library preparation. Longitudinal blood samples from CLL patients receiving ibrutinib monotherapy were subjected to high-throughput TCR beta sequencing. The patients took part in an open-label, single-center phase 2 trial of ibrutinib monotherapy. Concerning this clone: Its target antigen remains unknown. No base quality values were provided; no much bigger clone lies one nucleotide off.

The chain is assembled from TRBV29-1 and TRBJ2-7; the central 14 bases match TRBD2. The sequenced sample was PBMCs, obtained before ibrutinib treatment. The receptor comes from a human donor with chronic lymphocytic leukemia. The nucleotide sequence is TGCAGCGTTGAAGACGGGACTAGCGGGAGTTACGAGCAGTACTTC. Its coded protein is CSVEDGTSGSYEQYF.